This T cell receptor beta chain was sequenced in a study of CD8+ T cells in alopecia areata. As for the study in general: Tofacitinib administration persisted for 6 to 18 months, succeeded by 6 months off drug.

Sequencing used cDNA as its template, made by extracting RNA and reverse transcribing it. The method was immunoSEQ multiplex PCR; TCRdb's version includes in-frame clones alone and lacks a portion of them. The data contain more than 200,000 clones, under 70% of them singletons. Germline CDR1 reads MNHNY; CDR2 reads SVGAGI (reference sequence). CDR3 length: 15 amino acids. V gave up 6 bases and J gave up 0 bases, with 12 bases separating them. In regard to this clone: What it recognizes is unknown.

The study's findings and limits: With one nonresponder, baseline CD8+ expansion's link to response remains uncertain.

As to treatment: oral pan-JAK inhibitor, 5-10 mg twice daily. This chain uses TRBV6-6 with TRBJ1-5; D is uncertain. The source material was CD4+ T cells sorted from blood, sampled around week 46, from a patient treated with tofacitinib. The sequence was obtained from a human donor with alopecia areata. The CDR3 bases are TGTGCCAGCAGCCCCTTTGGCGGTAGCAATCAGCCCCAGCATTTT. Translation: CASSPFGGSNQPQHF.